This TCR beta chain was identified in a study of a mutant IDH1 vaccine in newly diagnosed glioma. Study details: The patients received vaccinations eight times, in weeks 1, 3, 5, 7, 11, 15, 19 and 23. Vaccination began 4-6 weeks post radiotherapy alone, or with temozolomide cycles.

The time point is: week 5, during vaccination. The content of each vaccine dose was 300 ug of mutant IDH1 20-mer peptide, and topical imiquimod accompanied it. The V end lost 3 bases, the J end lost 8 bases, and 21 bases lay between the germline ends. The CDR3 runs to 16 residues. Germline V lookup: CDR1 SGHDT, CDR2 YYEEEE. Here immunoSEQ multiplex PCR was the method, and the copy in TCRdb shows in-frame clones only, minus some. This table holds about 29,000 clones, about 85% found once. With regard to this clone: What it recognizes is unknown.

The chain is built from TRBV5-6 and TRBJ2-1; the D call may be TRBD1 or TRBD2 (6 bases each). This clonotype originated in a middle-aged woman with glioma. Some clones in this sample may be carry-over from other donors' samples. The specimen was peripheral blood mononuclear cells (PBMCs), collected from a glioma patient whose treatment included an IDH1 peptide vaccine. The CDR3 DNA sequence: TGTGCCAGCAGCTCTGAATTGACTAGGGGGTATGATGAGCAGTTCTTC. It codes for CASSSELTRGYDEQFF.